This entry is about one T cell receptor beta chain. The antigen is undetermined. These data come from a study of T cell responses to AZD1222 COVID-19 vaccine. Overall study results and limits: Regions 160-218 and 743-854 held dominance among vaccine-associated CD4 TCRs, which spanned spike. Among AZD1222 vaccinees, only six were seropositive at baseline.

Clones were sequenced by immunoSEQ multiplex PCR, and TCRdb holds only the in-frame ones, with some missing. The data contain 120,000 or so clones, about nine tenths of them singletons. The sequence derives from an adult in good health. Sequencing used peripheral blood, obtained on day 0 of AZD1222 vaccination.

The CDR3, as DNA: TGTGCCAGTCAAGGGGGCGGGTGGGGCTACACCTTC. Translating gives CASQGGGWGYTF. This rearrangement joins TRBV6-5 to TRBJ1-2; 7 bases align to TRBD1. Germline loops: CDR1 MNHEY, CDR2 SVGAGI. This CDR3 comprises 12 residues. Germline trimming cut 9 bases from V and 8 bases from J; bases unmatched to any gene: 9.